This T cell receptor (beta chain) was found in a study of T-cell reconstitution after alpha-beta-depleted transplantation in children. Unique molecular identifiers were incorporated into the prepared TCRbeta library. TCRdb analysed the PCR reads with MiXCR anew, one entry per CDR3 protein. The top ten hold about 28% of the sample, which has about 980,000 distinct CDR3 sequences, roughly 29% seen once. The study's findings and limits: One year post-transplant, T-cell counts and diversity were largely derived from T cells produced anew.

The V gene's germline CDR1 is MNHEY and CDR2 SMNVEV (reference sequence). Trimming stripped 1 base from V and 2 bases from J, with 6 bases between. The CDR3 runs 13 residues. A remark on this clonotype: The antigen remains unidentified.

This sample comprised PBMCs, mostly from graft donor cells, obtained 360 days after TCRalphabeta/CD19-depleted stem cell transplant. The clonotype originates from a boy in the first two years of life who had a stem cell transplant for SCID, so the T cells may come from the graft donor. V is TRBV27 and J is TRBJ2-7; D is unresolved. CDR3 bases: TGTGCCAGCAGTTTATTCTGGACCTACGAGCAGTACTTC. Encoded protein: CASSLFWTYEQYF.